A selection of T cell receptor beta chains follows, all from one sample in a study of blood T cell repertoires in COVID-19. TCRdb's table, derived via immunoSEQ multiplex PCR, lists solely in-frame clones and lacks some. Counted here are around 100,000 clones, approximately 89% occurring once; the ten biggest clones make up roughly 4.5%. Sequences were obtained from peripheral blood. All receptors derive from a man aged 40-55 years with acute or convalescent COVID-19. Both conserved end residues are part of each CDR3. A D gene is named only where the DNA matches it firmly. The listing skips clone size in some rows; elsewhere it reads once, few, many or a size class.

clone_size j_call v_call d_call cdr3_nt cdr3_aa
- TRBJ1-1 TRBV9 - TGTGCCAGCAGCCCACGGGTGAACACTGAAGCTTTCTTT CASSPRVNTEAFF
- TRBJ2-5 TRBV24-1 - TGTGCCACCAGTTCATTGGAGGGACTCGGAGAGACCCAGTACTTC CATSSLEGLGETQYF
- TRBJ1-5 TRBV30 TRBD1 TGTGCCTGGAGCCCCTCCTACAGGGGGGGAAATCAGCCCCAGCATTTT CAWSPSYRGGNQPQHF
- TRBJ2-7 TRBV4-1 TRBD2 TGCGCCAGCAGCCATAGCGGGGGCTCCTACGAGCAGTACTTC CASSHSGGSYEQYF
- TRBJ1-5 TRBV2 TRBD1 TGTGCCAGCAGTCCCACAGGGGGCCCTAATCAGCCCCAGCATTTT CASSPTGGPNQPQHF
- TRBJ2-5 TRBV9 - TGTGCCAGCAGCGTTTCAGGGGGGCAAGAGACCCAGTACTTC CASSVSGGQETQYF
- TRBJ1-5 TRBV19 TRBD1 TGTGCCAGTACCCTAGGGACAGTGAATCAGCCCCAGCATTTT CASTLGTVNQPQHF
- TRBJ2-3 TRBV4-3 TRBD2 TGCGCCAGCAGCCAAGATCCAGCGGGGGTGGGTACAGATACGCAGTATTTT CASSQDPAGVGTDTQYF
- TRBJ1-1 TRBV4-1 - TGCGCCAGCAGCCAAGGAGAACAATGGGAGGAGATGAACACTGAAGCTTTCTTT CASSQGEQWEEMNTEAFF
- TRBJ1-6 TRBV30 - TGTGCCTGGAGTCTGGAGATTTATTCACCCCTCCACTTT CAWSLEIYSPLHF
- TRBJ1-3 TRBV7-9 - TGTGCCAGCAGCGCAGGACGGGGTAGCTCTGGAAACACCATATATTTT CASSAGRGSSGNTIYF
- TRBJ2-2 TRBV4-1 - TGCGCCAGCAGCCGAAAGGGGGTCTCCGGGGAGCTGTTTTTT CASSRKGVSGELFF
- TRBJ1-1 TRBV18 - TGTGCCAGCTCACCAGGGGCCGCGAAGACTGAAGCTTTCTTT CASSPGAAKTEAFF
- TRBJ2-1 TRBV7-3 TRBD1 TGTGCCAGCAGCCATGGACAGGGGGAATACAATGAGCAGTTCTTC CASSHGQGEYNEQFF
- TRBJ2-7 TRBV12-3/TRBV12-4 TRBD2 TGTGCCAGCAGTGGGGGGGGACTCGAGCAGTACTTC CASSGGGLEQYF
- TRBJ2-7 TRBV4-1 TRBD1 TGCGCCAGCAGCCAGCGACAGGGGAGCTACGAGCAGTACTTC CASSQRQGSYEQYF
- TRBJ2-2 TRBV3-1/TRBV3-2 - TGTGCCAGCAGCCCCCCCCGAACTTTCACCGGGGAGCTGTTTTTT CASSPPRTFTGELFF
- TRBJ2-1 TRBV11-3 TRBD2 TGTGCCAGCAGCACCACTAGCGGGGGGACCAATGAGCAGTTCTTC CASSTTSGGTNEQFF
- TRBJ1-1 TRBV2 - TGTGCCAGCAGCGTGACAGCGAACACTGAAGCTTTCTTT CASSVTANTEAFF
- TRBJ2-2 TRBV5-4 - TGTGCCAGCAGCTCCAGGACTACTAACACCGGGGAGCTGTTTTTT CASSSRTTNTGELFF
- TRBJ2-1 TRBV30 - TGTGCCTGGAGTGTCGGCGGCTACAATGAGCAGTTCTTC CAWSVGGYNEQFF
- TRBJ1-1 TRBV30 - TGTGCCTGGAGTGGCGTATACACTGAAGCTTTCTTT CAWSGVYTEAFF
- TRBJ2-1 TRBV2 TRBD2 TGTGCCAGCAGTCAGAGCGGGGGCGCGTCGCATGAGCAGTTCTTC CASSQSGGASHEQFF
- TRBJ2-7 TRBV15 - TGTGCCACCAGCAGATACAGGCCAGCGGGCTCCTACGAGCAGTACTTC CATSRYRPAGSYEQYF
once TRBJ1-6 TRBV6-5 - TGTGCCAGCAGTTACTCGGTGAGGAATAATTCACCCCTCCACTTT CASSYSVRNNSPLHF
- TRBJ1-2 TRBV6-2/TRBV6-3 TRBD1 TGTGCCAGCAGTTACCAGGACAGGGGTGATGGCTACACCTTC CASSYQDRGDGYTF
- TRBJ2-3 TRBV28 TRBD1 TGTGCCAGCAGTTTAGGGTGGGACAGGGGGTTCCCTAGGGCAGATACGCAGTATTTT CASSLGWDRGFPRADTQYF
once TRBJ1-1 TRBV7-2 - TGTGCCAGCAGCTTCACAGGGTTATTGGGAAAAACTGAAGCTTTCTTT CASSFTGLLGKTEAFF
- TRBJ1-5 TRBV3-1/TRBV3-2 - TGTGCCAGCAGCCAAATATCCGGGGGCAATCAGCCCCAGCATTTT CASSQISGGNQPQHF
- TRBJ1-1 TRBV30 - TGTGCCTGGAGTTTCTTGAACACTGAAGCTTTCTTT CAWSFLNTEAFF
- TRBJ2-1 TRBV29-1 TRBD1 TGCAGCGTCCTAGACAGGGGGTTAGGGGAGCAGTTCTTC CSVLDRGLGEQFF
- TRBJ1-1 TRBV6-5 - TGTGCCAGCAGGACAGAGAACACTGAAGCTTTCTTT CASRTENTEAFF
- TRBJ2-3 TRBV6-1 TRBD1 TGTGCCAGCAGTGAGACAGGGAGCACAGATACGCAGTATTTT CASSETGSTDTQYF
- TRBJ2-4 TRBV6-2/TRBV6-3 TRBD2 TGTGCCAGCAGTTACGTGGGACTAGCGGGGGTGAGAGCCAAAAACATTCAGTACTTC CASSYVGLAGVRAKNIQYF
- TRBJ2-1 TRBV6-5 TRBD1 TGTGCCAGCAGGCGGGACAGGGAGGTCGGTGAGCAGTTCTTC CASRRDREVGEQFF
- TRBJ2-2 TRBV4-1 TRBD2 TGCGCCAGCAGCCACCGATCTAGCGGGAGTAACGCCGGGGAGCTGTTTTTT CASSHRSSGSNAGELFF
- TRBJ1-5 TRBV27 - TGTGCCAGCAGGGCCGGGAGCAATCAGCCCCAGCATTTT CASRAGSNQPQHF
- TRBJ2-7 TRBV12-3/TRBV12-4 - TGTGCCAGCAGTCGCGTTGACGAGCAGTACTTC CASSRVDEQYF
- TRBJ1-6 TRBV7-6 - TGTGCCAGCAGCTCACTGGTCGGGAATTCACCCCTCCACTTT CASSSLVGNSPLHF
few TRBJ2-6 TRBV7-2 - TGTGCCAGCATCCAGGGCATGTCCTTCTCTGGGGCCAACGTCCTGACTTTC CASIQGMSFSGANVLTF
- TRBJ1-5 TRBV30 - TGTGCCTGGAGTGTAATGGCAGATTCAGGCAATCAGCCCCAGCATTTT CAWSVMADSGNQPQHF
- TRBJ1-5 TRBV5-5 - TGTGCCAGCAGCTTGGGGACTCATCAGCCCCAGCATTTT CASSLGTHQPQHF
- TRBJ1-6 TRBV2 - TGTGCCTGTACGGTAGACACTCCTTCACCCCTCCACTTT CACTVDTPSPLHF
- TRBJ2-1 TRBV18 - TGTGCCAGCTCAGCAACAGGTGAGCAGTTCTTC CASSATGEQFF
- TRBJ2-1 TRBV5-4 TRBD1 TGTGCCAGCAGCCCGACCAAGGGGGCATCCTACAATGAGCAGTTCTTC CASSPTKGASYNEQFF
once TRBJ2-7 TRBV12-5 TRBD1 TGTGCTAGTGGTCACCGGACAGGGCCCTACGAGCAGTACTTC CASGHRTGPYEQYF
- TRBJ1-5 TRBV6-6 TRBD1 TGTGCCAGCTCGGACAGGGGAGGGAATCAGCCCCAGCATTTT CASSDRGGNQPQHF
- TRBJ2-1 TRBV4-1 TRBD1 TGCGCCAGCAGCCAGCGGGACAGGTGGCCCAATGAGCAGTTCTTC CASSQRDRWPNEQFF
once TRBJ2-4 TRBV3-1/TRBV3-2 TRBD2 TGTGCCAGCAGCCAAGAGCCCCGGGGGGGGGTAATCCCCAAAAACATTCAGTACTTC CASSQEPRGGVIPKNIQYF
- TRBJ2-1 TRBV5-5 - TGTGCCAGCAGCTTCACCGGGACTCGAGCCTACAATGAGCAGTTCTTC CASSFTGTRAYNEQFF
- TRBJ1-2 TRBV4-1 TRBD1 TGCGCCAGCTCCCAAGATAGGACAGGAACCTATGGCTACACCTTC CASSQDRTGTYGYTF
- TRBJ1-2 TRBV7-2 - TGTGCCAGCAGCAAGACGCGGGGATCTGGCTACACCTTC CASSKTRGSGYTF
- TRBJ1-5 TRBV7-2 TRBD1 TGTGCCAGCAGCTCCAGACAGGGTAATCAGCCCCAGCATTTT CASSSRQGNQPQHF